The clone carrying this T cell receptor beta chain rates as medium-sized. What it binds is unknown. TCRdb used MiXCR to reprocess the 5' RACE reads, holding one entry per CDR3 protein. The table shows more than 20,000 distinct CDR3 sequences, with approximately 3% occurring only once. The CDR3 has 15 residues. Trimming removed 0 bases at V and 0 bases at J, with 8 bases between. The V gene's germline CDR1 is MNHEY and CDR2 SVGEGT. This entry belongs to a study of spatial heterogeneity in lung cancer. Across the study: Sequences of the beta chain were consistently detected in greater numbers than alpha-chain sequences.

Study results and caveats: Ubiquitous and regional expanded TCR counts tracked ubiquitous and regional nonsynonymous mutations, respectively. Tumor mutation count correlated with how many alpha and beta TCRs expanded intratumorally.

As for time point: sample taken at primary tumor resection. J is TRBJ1-2 and V is TRBV6-2 or TRBV6-3; D may be TRBD1 (5 bases). The clonotype originates from a male donor with early-stage non-small cell lung cancer. The sequences come from lung tumor tissue, collected at surgery. CDR3 coding DNA: TGTGCCAGCAGTTACTCGAAGACAGCTAACTATGGCTACACCTTC. Translated: CASSYSKTANYGYTF.